The present TCR beta chain was sequenced within a study of T cell clonality in common variable immunodeficiency (dated by TCRdb to between 2015 and 2016). Broader findings and caveats from the paper: Healthy controls shared more TCRbeta clones with each other than CVID subjects shared among themselves (p < 0.0001). CVID TCRbeta sequences reportedly showed fewer deletions and N-nucleotide insertions and lacked highly modified clones with 13 or more V deletions. Correlations of repertoire features with clinical complications were constrained by heterogeneity among patients within the CVID cohort. Even though DNA input was equal, the average per sample came to about 81,820 unique sequences for controls compared with around 32,000 for CVID samples. It was noted by the authors that sequencing of the repertoires of T cell subpopulations would be needed to clarify the cause of the increased clonality in CVID. Compared with healthy controls, CVID subjects showed increased TCRbeta clonality (t-test p = 0.018), a feature most characteristic of about a third of subjects.

V gives up 1 base and J gives up 5 bases, and the segment between their germline ends measures 6 bases. From the cysteine through the phenylalanine, the CDR3 covers 13 amino acids. The DNA shown is the part of the CDR3 that was read: 30 bases, in frame from base 1. As encoded in the germline V gene, CDR1 is SNHLY while CDR2 is FYNNEI. Points on this clone: Which antigen it targets is not known. The CDR3 end lies 3 residues beyond the end of the read and is filled in from the germline J gene.

Most CVID patients and most healthy controls were of Caucasian heritage. From each donor, roughly 4.5 to 9 ml of heparinized peripheral whole blood was collected. Genomic DNA from adults with common variable immune deficiency (CVID) and from healthy adult controls was used to sequence TCRbeta CDR3 repertoires. A total of some 22 healthy adult volunteers (about twelve female and roughly ten male; age range roughly 23 to 66 years, mean age 34) were included in the control group. Diluted blood was subjected to density centrifugation over Hypaque 1077 or Ficoll-Paque for isolation of peripheral blood mononuclear cells. Genomic DNA was extracted from unsorted mononuclear cells by Qiagen column purification or by a centrifugation-based method. Equivalent amounts of genomic DNA from CVID and control samples were used as sequencing input. For every sample, a 60 bp segment covering the rearranged TCRbeta CDR3 region was amplified and then sequenced. The immunoSEQ assay, a bias-corrected multiplex PCR with high-throughput sequencing, was employed for TCRbeta amplification. The source study handled its data this way. Each unique nucleotide sequence was treated as a clone and annotated with V, D and J genes, copy number and frequency. Sequences were labeled productive if in frame, and non-productive if out of frame or containing stop codons. Clonality was calculated from Shannon's entropy as previously described. The predicted amino acid sequences of productive clones were used to derive mean CDR3 Kyte-Doolittle hydropathy. Using the R hclust function, scaled V gene usage was clustered hierarchically with Manhattan distance and complete linkage. Sharing of clones by CDR3 amino acid sequence was evaluated through resampling of 12 repertoires per group over 100 rounds. The repertoires were searched for over 55 published EBV-specific and roughly 230 published CMV-specific TCRbeta sequences. A couple of CVID samples that yielded fewer than 10,000 sequences were excluded from the analysis, so approximately 40 CVID repertoires were retained. This is the immuneACCESS table as TCRdb keeps it, with only in-frame sequences that have V and J called. A part of the clones is gone; compared with another copy, unresolved V genes explain less than half, and the rest is unexplained. The DNA was the basis for D and trimming; V, J and clone size are from that table. The sample counts about 81,000 clones, each observed more than once. The ten biggest clones cover over 0.7% of the sample.

The clonotype comes from a person between 18 and 70 years old in good health. This chain joins TRBV2 to TRBJ1-5, with the D gene too uncertain to name. What was sequenced was peripheral blood mononuclear cells. Partial CDR3 DNA: TGTGCCAGCAGTGAAGGGCCGCATCAGCCC. This sequence encodes CASSEGPHQP. The CDR3 as a whole reads CASSEGPHQPQHF. Reference TRBV2 and TRBJ1-5 proteins supply the regions before and after the CDR3; the full variable domain is: EPEVTQTPSHQVTQMGQEVILRCVPISNHLYFYWYRQILGQKVEFLVSFYNNEISEKSEIFDDQFSVERPDGSNFTLKIRSTKLEDSAMYFCASSEGPHQPQHFGDGTRLSIL.